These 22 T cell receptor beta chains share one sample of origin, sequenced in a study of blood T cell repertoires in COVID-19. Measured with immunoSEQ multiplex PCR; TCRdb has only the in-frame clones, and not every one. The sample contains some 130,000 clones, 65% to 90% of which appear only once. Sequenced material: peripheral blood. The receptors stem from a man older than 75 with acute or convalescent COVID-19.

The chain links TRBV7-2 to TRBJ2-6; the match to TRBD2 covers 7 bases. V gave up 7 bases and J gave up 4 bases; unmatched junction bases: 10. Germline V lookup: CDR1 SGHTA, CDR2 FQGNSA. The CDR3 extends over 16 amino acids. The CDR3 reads CASTTLGRAGANVLTF. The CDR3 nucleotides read TGTGCCAGCACTACCCTGGGGAGGGCCGGGGCCAACGTCCTGACTTTC.

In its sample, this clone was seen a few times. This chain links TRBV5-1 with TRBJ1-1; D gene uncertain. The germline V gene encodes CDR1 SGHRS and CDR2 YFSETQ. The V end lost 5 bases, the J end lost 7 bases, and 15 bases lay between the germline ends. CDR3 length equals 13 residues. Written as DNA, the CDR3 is TGCGCCAGCAGGGTGGCGGCAGAGGGTGAAGCTTTCTTT. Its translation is CASRVAAEGEAFF.

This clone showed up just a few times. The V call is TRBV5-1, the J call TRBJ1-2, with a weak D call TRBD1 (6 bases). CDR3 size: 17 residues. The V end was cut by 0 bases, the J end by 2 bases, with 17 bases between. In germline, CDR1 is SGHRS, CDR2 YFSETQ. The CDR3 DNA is TGCGCCAGCAGCTTGGAACAGGGCCCTTCACCCAACTATGGCTACACCTTC. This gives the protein CASSLEQGPSPNYGYTF.

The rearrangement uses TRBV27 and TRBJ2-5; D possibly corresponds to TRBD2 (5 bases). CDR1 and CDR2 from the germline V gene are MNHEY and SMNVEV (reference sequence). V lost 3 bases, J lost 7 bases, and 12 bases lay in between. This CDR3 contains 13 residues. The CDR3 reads CASSFASSGTQYF. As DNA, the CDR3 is TGTGCCAGCAGTTTCGCTAGCTCGGGGACCCAGTACTTC.

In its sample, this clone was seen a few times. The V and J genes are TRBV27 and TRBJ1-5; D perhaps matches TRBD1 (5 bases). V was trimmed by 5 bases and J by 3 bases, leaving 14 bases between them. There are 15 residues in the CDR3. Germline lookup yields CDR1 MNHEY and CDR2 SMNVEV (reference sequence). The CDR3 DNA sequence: TGTGCCAGCAGTCAGGGAACACTACCCAATCAGCCCCAGCATTTT. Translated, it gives CASSQGTLPNQPQHF.

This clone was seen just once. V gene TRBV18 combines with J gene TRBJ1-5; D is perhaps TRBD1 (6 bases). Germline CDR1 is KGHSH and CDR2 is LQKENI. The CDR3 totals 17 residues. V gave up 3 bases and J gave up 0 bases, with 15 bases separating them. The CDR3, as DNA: TGTGCCAGCTCACCTCCCGGTCGAGGGGGTAGCAATCAGCCCCAGCATTTT. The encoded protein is CASSPPGRGGSNQPQHF.

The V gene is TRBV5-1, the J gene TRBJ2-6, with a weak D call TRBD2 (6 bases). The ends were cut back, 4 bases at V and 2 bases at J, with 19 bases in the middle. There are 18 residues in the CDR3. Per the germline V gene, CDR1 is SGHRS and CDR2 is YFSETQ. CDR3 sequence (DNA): TGCGCCAGCAGCCGGTCGGCTAGCGTTTCCGCTGGGGCCAACGTCCTGACTTTC. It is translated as CASSRSASVSAGANVLTF.

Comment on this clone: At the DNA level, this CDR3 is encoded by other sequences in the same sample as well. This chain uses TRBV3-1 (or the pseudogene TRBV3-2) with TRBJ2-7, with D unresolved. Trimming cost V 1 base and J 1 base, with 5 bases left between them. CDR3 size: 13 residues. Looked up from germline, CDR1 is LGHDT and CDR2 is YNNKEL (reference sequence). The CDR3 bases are TGTGCCAGCAGCCAAGTCTCTTCCTACGAGCAGTACTTC. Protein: CASSQVSSYEQYF.

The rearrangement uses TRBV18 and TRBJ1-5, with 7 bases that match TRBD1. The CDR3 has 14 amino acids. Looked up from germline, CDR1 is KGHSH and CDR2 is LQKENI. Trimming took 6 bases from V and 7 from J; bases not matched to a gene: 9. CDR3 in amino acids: CASSAGQDGQPQHF. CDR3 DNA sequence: TGTGCCAGCTCCGCCGGACAGGACGGGCAGCCCCAGCATTTT.

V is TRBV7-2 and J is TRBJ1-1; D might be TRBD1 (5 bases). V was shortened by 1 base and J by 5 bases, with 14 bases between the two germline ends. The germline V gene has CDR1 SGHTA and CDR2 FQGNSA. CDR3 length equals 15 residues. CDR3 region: CASSLGGGGATEAFF. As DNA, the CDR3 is TGTGCCAGCAGCTTAGGGGGCGGAGGGGCAACTGAAGCTTTCTTT. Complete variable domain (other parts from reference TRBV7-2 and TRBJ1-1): GAGVSQSPSNKVTEKGKDVELRCDPISGHTALYWYRQSLGQGLEFLIYFQGNSAPDKSGLPSDRFSAERTGGSVSTLTIQRTQQEDSAVYLCASSLGGGGATEAFFGQGTRLTVV.

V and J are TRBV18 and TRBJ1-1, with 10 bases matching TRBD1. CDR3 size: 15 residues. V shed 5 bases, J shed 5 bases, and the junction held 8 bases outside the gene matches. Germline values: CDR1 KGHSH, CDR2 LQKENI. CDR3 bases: TGTGCCAGCTCAGAAGTCGGACAGGGGGGGACTGAAGCTTTCTTT. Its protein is CASSEVGQGGTEAFF. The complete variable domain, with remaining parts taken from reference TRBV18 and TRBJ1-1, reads NAGVMQNPRHLVRRRGQEARLRCSPMKGHSHVYWYRQLPEEGLKFMVYLQKENIIDESGMPKERFSAEFPKEGPSILRIQQVVRGDSAAYFCASSEVGQGGTEAFFGQGTRLTVV.

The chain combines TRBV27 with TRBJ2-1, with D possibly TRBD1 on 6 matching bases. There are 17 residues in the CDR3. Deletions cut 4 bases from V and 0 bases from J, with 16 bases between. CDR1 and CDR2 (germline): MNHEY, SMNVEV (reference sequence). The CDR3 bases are TGTGCCAGCAGTTCCCGCGACAGGTCGTTCTCCTACAATGAGCAGTTCTTC. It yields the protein CASSSRDRSFSYNEQFF.

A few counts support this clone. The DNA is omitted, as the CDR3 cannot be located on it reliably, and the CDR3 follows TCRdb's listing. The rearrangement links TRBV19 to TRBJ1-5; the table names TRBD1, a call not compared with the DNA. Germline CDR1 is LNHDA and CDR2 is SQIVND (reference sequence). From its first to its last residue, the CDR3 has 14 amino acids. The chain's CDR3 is CASTNDRTISPSIF.

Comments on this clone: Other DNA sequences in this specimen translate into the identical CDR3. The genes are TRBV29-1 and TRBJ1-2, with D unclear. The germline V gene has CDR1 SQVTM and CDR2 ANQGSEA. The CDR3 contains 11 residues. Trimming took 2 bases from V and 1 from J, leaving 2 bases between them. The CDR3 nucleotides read TGCAGCGTTGAACTTAACTATGGCTACACCTTC. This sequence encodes CSVELNYGYTF. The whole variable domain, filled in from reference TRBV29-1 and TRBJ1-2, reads SAVISQKPSRDICQRGTSLTIQCQVDSQVTMMFWYRQQPGQSLTLIATANQGSEATYESGFVIDKFPISRPNLTFSTLTVSNMSPEDSSIYLCSVELNYGYTFGSGTRLTVV.

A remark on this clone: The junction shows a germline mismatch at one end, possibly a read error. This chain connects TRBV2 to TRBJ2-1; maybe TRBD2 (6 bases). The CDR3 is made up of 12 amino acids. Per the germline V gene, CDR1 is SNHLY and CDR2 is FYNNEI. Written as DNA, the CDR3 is TGTGCCAGCAGGAGAGTTGGGGGGACCTGGGTCTTC. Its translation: CASRRVGGTWVF. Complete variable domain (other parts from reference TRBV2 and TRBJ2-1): EPEVTQTPSHQVTQMGQEVILRCVPISNHLYFYWYRQILGQKVEFLVSFYNNEISEKSEIFDDQFSVERPDGSNFTLKIRSTKLEDSAMYFCASRRVGGTWVFGPGTRLTVL.

The CDR3 DNA reads as TGTGCCACCAGCAGAGAATATGGGGGGAGGACTGAAGCTTTCTTT. This translates into CATSREYGGRTEAFF. This sequence joins TRBV15 and TRBJ1-1, with a weak D call TRBD1 (5 bases). CDR1 is LNHNV and CDR2 is YYDKDF in the germline V gene (reference sequence). The CDR3 covers 15 residues. Trimming shortened V by 0 bases and J by 5 bases, and 13 bases separated the two germline ends.

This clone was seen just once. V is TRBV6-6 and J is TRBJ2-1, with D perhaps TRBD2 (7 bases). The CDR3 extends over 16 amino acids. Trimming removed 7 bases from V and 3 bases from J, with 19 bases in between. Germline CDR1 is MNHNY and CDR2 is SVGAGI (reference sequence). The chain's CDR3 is CASILGGLADYNEQFF. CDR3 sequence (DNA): TGTGCCAGCATTCTGGGGGGGCTAGCGGACTACAATGAGCAGTTCTTC.

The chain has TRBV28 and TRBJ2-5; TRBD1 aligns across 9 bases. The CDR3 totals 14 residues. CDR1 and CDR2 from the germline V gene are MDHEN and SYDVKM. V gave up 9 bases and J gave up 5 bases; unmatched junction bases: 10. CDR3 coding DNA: TGTGCCAGAGCGTCACAGGGGGCCAAGGAGACCCAGTACTTC. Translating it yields CARASQGAKETQYF.

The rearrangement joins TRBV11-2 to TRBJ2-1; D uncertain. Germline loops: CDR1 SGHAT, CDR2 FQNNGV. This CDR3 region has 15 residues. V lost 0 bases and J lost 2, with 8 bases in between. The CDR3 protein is CASSLDHSAYNEQFF. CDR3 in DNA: TGTGCCAGCAGCTTAGATCATTCGGCCTACAATGAGCAGTTCTTC.

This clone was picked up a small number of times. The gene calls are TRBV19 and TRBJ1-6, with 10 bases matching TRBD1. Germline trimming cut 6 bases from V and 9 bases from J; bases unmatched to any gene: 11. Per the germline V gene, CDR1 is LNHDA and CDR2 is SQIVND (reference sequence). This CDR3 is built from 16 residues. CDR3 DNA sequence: TGTGCCAGTAGAGAAAGACAGGGGGCTATGGGTTCACCCCTCCACTTT. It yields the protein CASRERQGAMGSPLHF.

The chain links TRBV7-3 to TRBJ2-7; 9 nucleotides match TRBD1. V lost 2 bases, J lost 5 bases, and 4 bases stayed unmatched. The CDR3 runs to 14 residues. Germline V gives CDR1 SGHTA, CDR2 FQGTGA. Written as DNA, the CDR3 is TGTGCCAGCAGCTTAGAGACAGGGGGTAACGAGCAGTACTTC. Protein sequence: CASSLETGGNEQYF.

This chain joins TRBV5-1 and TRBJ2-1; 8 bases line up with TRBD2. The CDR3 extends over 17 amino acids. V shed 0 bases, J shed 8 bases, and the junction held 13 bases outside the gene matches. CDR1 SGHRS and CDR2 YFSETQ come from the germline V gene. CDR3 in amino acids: CASSLEGSGAPWDEQFF. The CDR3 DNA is TGCGCCAGCAGCTTGGAGGGTAGCGGGGCCCCATGGGATGAGCAGTTCTTC. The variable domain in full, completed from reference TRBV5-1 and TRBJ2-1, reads KAGVTQTPRYLIKTRGQQVTLSCSPISGHRSVSWYQQTPGQGLQFLFEYFSETQRNKGNFPGRFSGRQFSNSRSEMNVSTLELGDSALYLCASSLEGSGAPWDEQFFGPGTRLTVL.